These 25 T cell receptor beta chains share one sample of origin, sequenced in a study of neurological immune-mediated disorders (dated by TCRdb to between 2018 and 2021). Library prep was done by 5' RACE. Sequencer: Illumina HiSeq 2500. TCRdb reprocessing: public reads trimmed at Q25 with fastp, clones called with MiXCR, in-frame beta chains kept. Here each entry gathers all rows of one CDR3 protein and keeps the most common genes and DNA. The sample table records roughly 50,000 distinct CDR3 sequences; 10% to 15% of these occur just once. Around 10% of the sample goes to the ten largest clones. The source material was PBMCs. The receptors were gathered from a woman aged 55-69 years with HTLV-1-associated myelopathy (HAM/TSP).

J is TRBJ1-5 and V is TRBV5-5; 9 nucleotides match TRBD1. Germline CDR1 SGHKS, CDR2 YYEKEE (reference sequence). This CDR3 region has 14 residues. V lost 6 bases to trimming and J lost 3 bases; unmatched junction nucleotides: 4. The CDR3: CASKDRGNNQPQHF. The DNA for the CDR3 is TGTGCCAGCAAGGACAGGGGAAACAATCAGCCCCAGCATTTT.

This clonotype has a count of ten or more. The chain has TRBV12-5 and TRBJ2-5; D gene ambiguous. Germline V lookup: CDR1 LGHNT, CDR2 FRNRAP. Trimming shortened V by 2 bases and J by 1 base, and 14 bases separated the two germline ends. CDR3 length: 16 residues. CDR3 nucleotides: TGTGCTAGTGGTTTGTTCGGGCACCGGGTCCAAGAGACCCAGTACTTC. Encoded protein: CASGLFGHRVQETQYF.

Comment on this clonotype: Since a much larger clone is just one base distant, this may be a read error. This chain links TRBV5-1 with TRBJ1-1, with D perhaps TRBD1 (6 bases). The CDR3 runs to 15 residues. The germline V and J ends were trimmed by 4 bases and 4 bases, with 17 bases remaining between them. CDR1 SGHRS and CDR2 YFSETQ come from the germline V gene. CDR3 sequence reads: CASSTRDRRGTEAFF. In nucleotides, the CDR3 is TGCGCCAGCAGCACCCGGGACCGCAGGGGCACTGAAGCTTTCTTT.

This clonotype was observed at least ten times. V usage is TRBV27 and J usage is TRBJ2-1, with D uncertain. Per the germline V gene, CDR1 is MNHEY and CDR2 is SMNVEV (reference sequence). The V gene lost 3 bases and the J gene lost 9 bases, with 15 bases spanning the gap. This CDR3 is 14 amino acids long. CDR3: CASSLNGPSPEQFF. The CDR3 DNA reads TGTGCCAGCAGTTTGAACGGGCCCAGTCCTGAGCAGTTCTTC.

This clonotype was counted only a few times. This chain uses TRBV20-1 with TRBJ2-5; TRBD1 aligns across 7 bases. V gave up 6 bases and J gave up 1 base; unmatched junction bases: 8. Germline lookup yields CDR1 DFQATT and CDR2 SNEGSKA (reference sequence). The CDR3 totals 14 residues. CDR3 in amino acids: CSASRQGTQETQYF. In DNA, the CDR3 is TGCAGTGCAAGCAGACAGGGCACCCAAGAGACCCAGTACTTC.

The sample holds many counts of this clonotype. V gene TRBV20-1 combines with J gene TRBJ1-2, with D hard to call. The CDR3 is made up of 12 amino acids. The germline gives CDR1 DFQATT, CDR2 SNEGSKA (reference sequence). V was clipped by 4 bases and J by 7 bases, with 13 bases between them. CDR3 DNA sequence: TGCAGTGCTAAGACCCACGCTACTGGCTACACCTTC. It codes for CSAKTHATGYTF.

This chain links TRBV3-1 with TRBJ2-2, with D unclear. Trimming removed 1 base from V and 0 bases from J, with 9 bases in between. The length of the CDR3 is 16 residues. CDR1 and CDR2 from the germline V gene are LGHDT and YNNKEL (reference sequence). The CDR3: CASSQGAPANTGELFF. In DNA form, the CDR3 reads TGTGCCAGCAGCCAAGGGGCTCCAGCGAACACCGGGGAGCTGTTTTTT.

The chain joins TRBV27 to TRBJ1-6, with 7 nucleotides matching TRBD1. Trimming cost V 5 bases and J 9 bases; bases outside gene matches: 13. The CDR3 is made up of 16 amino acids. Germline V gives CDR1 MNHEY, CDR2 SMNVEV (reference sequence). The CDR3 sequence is CASSPRMTGIPSPLHF. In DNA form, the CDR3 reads TGTGCCAGCAGTCCCCGCATGACAGGGATTCCTTCACCCCTCCACTTT.

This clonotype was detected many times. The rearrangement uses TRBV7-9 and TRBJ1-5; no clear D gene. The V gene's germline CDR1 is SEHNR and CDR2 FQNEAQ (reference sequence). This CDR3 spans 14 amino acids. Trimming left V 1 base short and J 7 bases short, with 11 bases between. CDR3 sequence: CASSLDGAGQPQHF. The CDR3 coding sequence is TGTGCCAGCAGCTTAGATGGAGCTGGGCAGCCCCAGCATTTT.

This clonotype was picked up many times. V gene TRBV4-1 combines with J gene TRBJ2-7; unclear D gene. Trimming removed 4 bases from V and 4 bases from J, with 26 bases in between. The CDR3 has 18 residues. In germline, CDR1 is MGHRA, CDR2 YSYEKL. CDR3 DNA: TGCGCCAGCAGCCGGGTAGATATGGTTGGCCCCCTAGTATACGAGCAGTACTTC. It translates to CASSRVDMVGPLVYEQYF.

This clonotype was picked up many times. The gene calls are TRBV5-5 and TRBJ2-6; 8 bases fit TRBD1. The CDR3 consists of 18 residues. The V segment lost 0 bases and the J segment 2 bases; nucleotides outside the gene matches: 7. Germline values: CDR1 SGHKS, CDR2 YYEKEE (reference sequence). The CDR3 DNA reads TGTGCCAGCAGCTTGGTGGCAGGGGGCGCGCCTGGGGCCAACGTCCTGACTTTC. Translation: CASSLVAGGAPGANVLTF.

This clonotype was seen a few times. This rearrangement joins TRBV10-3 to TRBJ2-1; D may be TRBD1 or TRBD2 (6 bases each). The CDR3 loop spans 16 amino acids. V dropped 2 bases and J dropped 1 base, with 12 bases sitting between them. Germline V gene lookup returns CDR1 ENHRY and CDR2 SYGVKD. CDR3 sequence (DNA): TGTGCCATCAGTGAGACGGGGGCAGTATCCTACAATGAGCAGTTCTTC. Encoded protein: CAISETGAVSYNEQFF.

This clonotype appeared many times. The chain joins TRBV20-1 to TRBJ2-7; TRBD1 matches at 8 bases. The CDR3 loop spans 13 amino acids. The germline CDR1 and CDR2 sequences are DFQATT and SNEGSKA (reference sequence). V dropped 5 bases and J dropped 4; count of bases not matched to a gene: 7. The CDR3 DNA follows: TGCAGTGCTGAAAACAGGGGGTCTTACGAGCAGTACTTC. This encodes CSAENRGSYEQYF.

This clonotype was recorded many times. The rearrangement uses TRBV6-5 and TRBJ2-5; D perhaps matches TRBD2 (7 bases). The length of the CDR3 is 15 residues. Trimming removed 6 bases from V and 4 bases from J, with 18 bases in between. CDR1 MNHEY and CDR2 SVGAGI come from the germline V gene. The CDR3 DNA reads TGTGCCAGCAGGAGGGGGGGGCTGGGAGGAGAGACCCAGTACTTC. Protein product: CASRRGGLGGETQYF.

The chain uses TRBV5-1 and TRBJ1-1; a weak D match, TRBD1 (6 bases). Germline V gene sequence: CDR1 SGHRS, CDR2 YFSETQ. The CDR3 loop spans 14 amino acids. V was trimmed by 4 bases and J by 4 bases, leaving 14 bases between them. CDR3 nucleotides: TGCGCCAGCAGCCGAACAGGGAGAGGCACTGAAGCTTTCTTT. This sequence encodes CASSRTGRGTEAFF.

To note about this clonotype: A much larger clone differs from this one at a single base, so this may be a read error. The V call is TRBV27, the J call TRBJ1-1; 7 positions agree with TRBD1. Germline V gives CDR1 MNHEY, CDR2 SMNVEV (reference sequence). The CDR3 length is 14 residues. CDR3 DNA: TGTGCCAGCAGTTTATCCAGGGGGAACACTCAAGCTTTCTTT. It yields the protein CASSLSRGNTQAFF.

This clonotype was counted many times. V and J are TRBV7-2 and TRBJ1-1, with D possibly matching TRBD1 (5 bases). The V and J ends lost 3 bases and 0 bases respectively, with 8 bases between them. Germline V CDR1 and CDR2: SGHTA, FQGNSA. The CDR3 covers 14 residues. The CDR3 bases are TGTGCCAGCAGCTTCGACAGACTGAACACTGAAGCTTTCTTT. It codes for CASSFDRLNTEAFF.

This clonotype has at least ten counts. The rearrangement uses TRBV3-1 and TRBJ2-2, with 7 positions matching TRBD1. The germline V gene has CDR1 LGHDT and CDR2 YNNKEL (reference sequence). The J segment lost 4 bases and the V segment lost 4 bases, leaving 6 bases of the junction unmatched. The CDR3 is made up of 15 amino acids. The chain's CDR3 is CASSPDRPLTGELFF. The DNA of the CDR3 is TGTGCCAGCAGCCCGGACAGGCCACTCACCGGGGAGCTGTTTTTT. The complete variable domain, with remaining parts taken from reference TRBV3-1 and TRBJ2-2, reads DTAVSQTPKYLVTQMGNDKSIKCEQNLGHDTMYWYKQDSKKFLKIMFSYNNKELIINETVPNRFSPKSPDKAHLNLHINSLELGDSAVYFCASSPDRPLTGELFFGEGSRLTVL.

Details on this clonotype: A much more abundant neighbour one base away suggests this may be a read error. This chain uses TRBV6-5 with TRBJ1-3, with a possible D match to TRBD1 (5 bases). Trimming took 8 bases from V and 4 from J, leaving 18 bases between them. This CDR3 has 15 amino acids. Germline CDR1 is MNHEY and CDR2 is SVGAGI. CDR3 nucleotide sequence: TGTGCCAGCGCAAGAGGGGTCAGGAAAGGAAACACCATATATTTT. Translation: CASARGVRKGNTIYF.

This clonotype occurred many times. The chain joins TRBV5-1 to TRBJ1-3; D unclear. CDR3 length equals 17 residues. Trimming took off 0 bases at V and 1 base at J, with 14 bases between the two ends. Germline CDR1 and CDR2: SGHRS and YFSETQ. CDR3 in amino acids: CASSLDPGRGSGNTIYF. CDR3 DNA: TGCGCCAGCAGCTTGGACCCCGGGCGGGGATCTGGAAACACCATATATTTT. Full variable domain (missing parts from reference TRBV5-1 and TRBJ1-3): KAGVTQTPRYLIKTRGQQVTLSCSPISGHRSVSWYQQTPGQGLQFLFEYFSETQRNKGNFPGRFSGRQFSNSRSEMNVSTLELGDSALYLCASSLDPGRGSGNTIYFGEGSWLTVV.

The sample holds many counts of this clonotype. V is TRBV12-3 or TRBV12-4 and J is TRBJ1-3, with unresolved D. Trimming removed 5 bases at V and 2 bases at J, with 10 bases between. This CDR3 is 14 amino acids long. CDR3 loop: CASSIRETGNTIYF. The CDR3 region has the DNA TGTGCCAGCAGTATCCGGGAGACTGGAAACACCATATATTTT.

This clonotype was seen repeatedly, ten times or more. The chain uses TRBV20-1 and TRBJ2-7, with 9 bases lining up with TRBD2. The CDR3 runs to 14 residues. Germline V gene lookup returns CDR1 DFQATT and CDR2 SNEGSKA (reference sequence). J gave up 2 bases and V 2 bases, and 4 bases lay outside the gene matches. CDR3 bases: TGCAGTGCTAGACTAGCGGGACGACCCTACGAGCAGTACTTC. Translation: CSARLAGRPYEQYF.

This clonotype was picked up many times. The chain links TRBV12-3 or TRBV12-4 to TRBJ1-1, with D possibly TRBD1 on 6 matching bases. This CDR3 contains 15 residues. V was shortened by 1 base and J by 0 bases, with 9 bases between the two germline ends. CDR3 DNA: TGTGCCAGCAGTTTAGGCCGGACAGTGAACACTGAAGCTTTCTTT. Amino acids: CASSLGRTVNTEAFF.

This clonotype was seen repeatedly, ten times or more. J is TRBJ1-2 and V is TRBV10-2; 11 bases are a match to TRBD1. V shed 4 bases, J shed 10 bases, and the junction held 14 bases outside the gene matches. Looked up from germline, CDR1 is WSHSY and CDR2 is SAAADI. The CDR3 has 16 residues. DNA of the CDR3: TGCGCCAGCAGTGGAGCCGGGACAGGGGGATCAGTCGCCTACACCTTC. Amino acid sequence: CASSGAGTGGSVAYTF.

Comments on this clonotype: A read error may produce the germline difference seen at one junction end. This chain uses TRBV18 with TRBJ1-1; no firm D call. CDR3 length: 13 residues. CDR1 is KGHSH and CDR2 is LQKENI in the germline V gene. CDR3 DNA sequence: TGTGTCAGCTCACCGGGAGTTGGGACTGAAGCTTTCTTT. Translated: CVSSPGVGTEAFF.